Below are 25 T cell receptor beta chains sequenced from a single sample in a study of blood T cell repertoires in COVID-19. TCRdb's copy holds only in-frame clones and misses some; the assay was immunoSEQ multiplex PCR. The table lists fewer than 150,000 clones, 75% to 90% of them singletons. The sample consisted of peripheral blood. All receptors come from a human donor in a cohort sampled during active COVID-19.

The V gene is TRBV27, the J gene TRBJ2-5, with TRBD1 matching 7 bases. The V and J ends lost 4 bases and 3 bases, in that order; junction bases with no gene match: 5. Looked up from germline, CDR1 is MNHEY and CDR2 is SMNVEV (reference sequence). This CDR3 has 14 residues. The DNA of the CDR3 is TGTGCCAGCAGTTCCCTGGGACAGAAAGAGACCCAGTACTTC. Translation gives CASSSLGQKETQYF.

The genes are TRBV5-4 and TRBJ2-5, with 9 positions matching TRBD2. The CDR3 spans 16 residues. CDR1 is SGHNT, CDR2 YYREEE, per germline (reference sequence). V trimming: 0 bases; J trimming: 3 bases; junction bases outside the gene matches: 6. The CDR3 sequence: CASSLVRGGNKETQYF. The CDR3 DNA follows: TGTGCCAGCAGCTTGGTGCGGGGGGGGAATAAAGAGACCCAGTACTTC.

The chain recombines TRBV7-2 with TRBJ1-1; weak D call: TRBD1 (5 bases). V lost 0 bases to trimming and J lost 6 bases, with 17 bases between them. The CDR3 is made up of 16 amino acids. Germline V gene lookup returns CDR1 SGHTA and CDR2 FQGNSA. In DNA, the CDR3 is TGTGCCAGCAGCTTAGCATTAGGGCAAGGGGCATCTGAAGCTTTCTTT. It codes for CASSLALGQGASEAFF.

This clone was counted between two and nine times. The genes are TRBV6-5 and TRBJ2-7; 9 bases fit TRBD2. V trimming: 7 bases; J trimming: 6 bases; junction bases outside the gene matches: 7. The CDR3 extends over 13 amino acids. From germline, CDR1 is MNHEY and CDR2 SVGAGI. In DNA form, the CDR3 reads TGTGCCAGCATTGCTAGCGGGGACCGCGAGCAGTACTTC. This gives the protein CASIASGDREQYF.

The chain joins TRBV4-3 to TRBJ2-7; D unclear. V was shortened by 0 bases and J by 2 bases, with 14 bases between the two germline ends. Germline lookup yields CDR1 LGHNA and CDR2 YSLEER. This CDR3 contains 16 residues. CDR3: CASSQEAPKPAYEQYV. DNA for the CDR3: TGCGCCAGCAGCCAAGAGGCCCCCAAACCAGCCTACGAGCAGTACGTC.

V and J are TRBV5-1 and TRBJ2-7, with a weak D call TRBD2 (5 bases). This CDR3 is 14 amino acids long. The V and J ends lost 4 bases and 6 bases respectively, with 17 bases between them. Germline V lookup: CDR1 SGHRS, CDR2 YFSETQ. CDR3 amino acids: CASSLTILAREQYF. The CDR3 region has the DNA TGCGCCAGCAGCCTGACTATACTCGCTCGCGAGCAGTACTTC.

This chain connects TRBV9 to TRBJ2-3, with 10 bases lining up with TRBD1. In germline, CDR1 is SGDLS, CDR2 YYNGEE. This CDR3 is built from 15 residues. The ends lost 3 bases at V and 5 bases at J; junction bases unmatched: 6. Here the CDR3 DNA reads TGTGCCAGCAGCGGGGGACAGGGGATTAAAGATACGCAGTATTTT. This gives the protein CASSGGQGIKDTQYF. The complete variable domain, with remaining parts taken from reference TRBV9 and TRBJ2-3, reads DSGVTQTPKHLITATGQRVTLRCSPRSGDLSVYWYQQSLDQGLQFLIQYYNGEERAKGNILERFSAQQFPDLHSELNLSSLELGDSALYFCASSGGQGIKDTQYFGPGTRLTVL.

V usage is TRBV4-3 and J usage is TRBJ2-7; 7 bases align to TRBD2. Per germline, CDR1 LGHNA and CDR2 YSLEER. The CDR3 contains 17 residues. J lost 2 bases, V lost 4 bases, and 14 bases had no gene match. CDR3 protein: CASSRGGAGDLPYEQYV. The DNA of the CDR3 is TGCGCCAGCAGCCGGGGAGGCGCGGGAGACCTTCCCTACGAGCAGTACGTC.

This clone has only a few counts. The same CDR3 is also encoded by other DNA sequences in this sample. The V gene is TRBV7-3, the J gene TRBJ2-3; possible D gene TRBD2, 6 bases. The CDR3 is 15 amino acids. Germline V gene sequence: CDR1 SGHTA, CDR2 FQGTGA. V was cut by 2 bases and J by 0 bases, with 9 bases left in between. CDR3 protein: CASSLAGGSTDTQYF. The CDR3 DNA follows: TGTGCCAGCAGCTTAGCCGGGGGTAGCACAGATACGCAGTATTTT.

The V gene is TRBV2, the J gene TRBJ2-3, with 7 bases matching TRBD2. Germline V CDR1 and CDR2: SNHLY, FYNNEI. This CDR3 region has 15 residues. The J segment lost 1 base and the V segment lost 4 bases, leaving 5 bases of the junction unmatched. The CDR3, as DNA: TGTGCCAGCAGTGTTGCTAGCGGCGGCACAGATACGCAGTATTTT. Its translation is CASSVASGGTDTQYF.

This clone was recorded only once. The genes are TRBV5-4 and TRBJ1-1; TRBD1 aligns across 8 bases. Germline V gene data show CDR1 as SGHNT and CDR2 as YYREEE (reference sequence). V dropped 4 bases and J dropped 9; count of bases not matched to a gene: 2. This CDR3 spans 11 amino acids. DNA for the CDR3: TGTGCCAGCAGCGCAGGGGGCAAAGCTTTCTTT. Translation: CASSAGGKAFF.

The chain combines TRBV7-9 with TRBJ1-4, with D possibly matching TRBD1 (5 bases). Germline CDR1 reads SEHNR; CDR2 reads FQNEAQ (reference sequence). The CDR3 is 13 amino acids. The V end was cut by 11 bases, the J end by 4 bases, with 14 bases between. CDR3 protein: CAGGDGYNEKLFF. CDR3 DNA: TGTGCCGGGGGGGACGGATATAATGAAAAACTGTTTTTT.

This chain links TRBV7-8 with TRBJ2-1, with D hard to call. Per germline, CDR1 SGHVS and CDR2 FQNEAQ. V shed 5 bases and J shed 13 bases, with 15 bases lying between them. This CDR3 is 12 amino acids long. The CDR3 nucleotides are TGTGCCAGCAGCCGCTCTATAATTTCCCAGTTCTTC. Its translation is CASSRSIISQFF.

The rearrangement uses TRBV7-6 and TRBJ2-2; possibly TRBD1 for D (5 bases). Germline assignment: CDR1 SGHVS and CDR2 FNYEAQ. The CDR3 has 14 residues. Trimming cost V 7 bases and J 3 bases, with 12 bases left between them. The CDR3 bases are TGTGCCAGCACCCAAGGGGCGCACACCGGGGAGCTGTTTTTT. Its protein is CASTQGAHTGELFF.

V gene TRBV7-2 combines with J gene TRBJ2-5; 9 nucleotides match TRBD1. The V gene's germline CDR1 is SGHTA and CDR2 FQGNSA. The CDR3 is 16 residues long. After removal of 5 bases from V and 4 bases from J, the junction contained 11 bases not matched to a gene. This chain's CDR3 is CASSPPGQGLAETQYF. The CDR3 nucleotides read TGTGCCAGCAGCCCACCGGGACAGGGTCTCGCAGAGACCCAGTACTTC. Full variable domain (rest looked up from reference TRBV7-2 and TRBJ2-5): GAGVSQSPSNKVTEKGKDVELRCDPISGHTALYWYRQSLGQGLEFLIYFQGNSAPDKSGLPSDRFSAERTGGSVSTLTIQRTQQEDSAVYLCASSPPGQGLAETQYFGPGTRLLVL.

The genes are TRBV9 and TRBJ2-3; 8 bases agree with TRBD2. Germline lookup yields CDR1 SGDLS and CDR2 YYNGEE. CDR3 length equals 13 residues. J lost 7 bases, V lost 4 bases, and 5 bases had no gene match. This CDR3 is CASSIGGAYTQYF. The CDR3 DNA reads TGTGCCAGCAGCATCGGGGGGGCATATACGCAGTATTTT.

This chain uses TRBV4-1 with TRBJ1-1; tentatively, D is TRBD1 (6 bases). The germline CDR1 and CDR2 sequences are MGHRA and YSYEKL. The CDR3 is 13 residues long. Trimming cost V 3 bases and J 7 bases, with 12 bases left between them. The CDR3 nucleotides are TGCGCCAGCAGCCAGGACAGATCGCTTGAAGCTTTCTTT. This gives the protein CASSQDRSLEAFF.

The chain uses TRBV10-3 and TRBJ1-3; 8 bases are a match to TRBD1. V was clipped by 2 bases and J by 0 bases; unmatched bases: 3. CDR3 length: 16 amino acids. Germline V gene data show CDR1 as ENHRY and CDR2 as SYGVKD. The DNA for the CDR3 is TGTGCCATCAGTGAGGGGGACAGGACCTCTGGAAACACCATATATTTT. Translating it yields CAISEGDRTSGNTIYF.

The chain joins TRBV7-2 to TRBJ2-3, with 8 bases identical to TRBD2. Trimming at V came to 3 bases and at J to 0 bases, leaving 2 bases not matched to a gene. The CDR3 is 15 residues long. Germline V gives CDR1 SGHTA, CDR2 FQGNSA. CDR3 DNA sequence: TGTGCCAGCAGCTTTAGCGGGGCTAGCACAGATACGCAGTATTTT. This sequence encodes CASSFSGASTDTQYF.

V usage is TRBV7-6 and J usage is TRBJ2-3; D is uncertain. This CDR3 has 12 amino acids. CDR1 SGHVS and CDR2 FNYEAQ come from the germline V gene. Trimming removed 8 bases at V and 3 bases at J, with 9 bases between. In DNA form, the CDR3 reads TGTGCCAGCGCGGATACGACAGATACGCAGTATTTT. Protein product: CASADTTDTQYF.

The chain couples TRBV7-2 to TRBJ1-4, with TRBD1 matching 10 bases. V dropped 4 bases and J dropped 10; count of bases not matched to a gene: 9. This CDR3 comprises 15 residues. Germline assignment: CDR1 SGHTA and CDR2 FQGNSA. Here the CDR3 DNA reads TGTGCCAGCAGCTCAGACAGGGGGCGGATCGGAAAACTGTTTTTT. Translated, it gives CASSSDRGRIGKLFF.

J is TRBJ2-3 and V is TRBV5-1, with a tentative D call TRBD1 (6 bases). CDR1 and CDR2 from the germline V gene are SGHRS and YFSETQ. The V end lost 0 bases, the J end lost 10 bases, and 15 bases lay between the germline ends. The CDR3 totals 14 residues. The CDR3: CASSLAPRTVPQYF. In DNA, the CDR3 is TGCGCCAGCAGCTTGGCCCCGAGGACAGTTCCGCAGTATTTT.

This clone has just a few counts. The chain carries TRBV11-3 and TRBJ1-5; perhaps TRBD1 as D (5 bases). The CDR3 runs 15 residues. The V and J ends lost 4 bases and 5 bases respectively, with 15 bases between them. The germline V gene encodes CDR1 SGHNT and CDR2 YENEEA. The CDR3 coding sequence is TGTGCCAGCAGCTATAATGGGGGGTCTGATCAGCCCCAGCATTTT. Translating gives CASSYNGGSDQPQHF.

The J gene is TRBJ1-1, the V gene TRBV6-6; 7 bases fit TRBD1. V lost 7 bases to trimming and J lost 0 bases; unmatched junction nucleotides: 11. The germline V gene has CDR1 MNHNY and CDR2 SVGAGI (reference sequence). This CDR3 contains 16 residues. In nucleotides, the CDR3 is TGTGCCAGCACATCGACAGGGACCTACATGAACACTGAAGCTTTCTTT. Its protein product is CASTSTGTYMNTEAFF.

The chain links TRBV6-2 or TRBV6-3 to TRBJ2-2; TRBD2 matches at 11 bases. Unmatched junction bases numbered 1, after V lost 0 bases and J lost 1 base. In germline, CDR1 is MNHEY, CDR2 SVGEGT. This CDR3 has 17 amino acids. In DNA, the CDR3 is TGTGCCAGCAGTTACTCAGGACTAGCGGGGAACACCGGGGAGCTGTTTTTT. This codes for CASSYSGLAGNTGELFF.